The sequence of this TCR beta chain was determined in a study of T cell responses to AZD1222 COVID-19 vaccine. Study information: Pooling covered second doses at about 4 or about 12 weeks. Study-level points and caveats: Clonal diversity may have been underestimated, and the donors were mostly white British, with more females than males. Among spike-specific TCRs, nearly half reportedly target unmutated variant regions.

TCRdb keeps only in-frame clones here, not all; method: immunoSEQ multiplex PCR. The sample has 60,000 to 75,000 clones, 65% to 90% seen once. After removal of 5 bases from V and 4 bases from J, the junction contained 13 bases not matched to a gene. Per germline, CDR1 SEHNR and CDR2 FQNEAQ (reference sequence). CDR3 length equals 16 residues. A word on this clone: What it binds is not known.

This clonotype was sampled from an adult in good health. This sample comprised peripheral blood, obtained on day 0 of AZD1222 vaccination. The V gene is TRBV7-9, the J gene TRBJ2-7; TRBD2 matches 8 bases. The CDR3 DNA reads TGTGCCAGCAGCCGTTCCACGGGAGGGTCGGTTTACGAGCAGTACGTC. This sequence encodes CASSRSTGGSVYEQYV.